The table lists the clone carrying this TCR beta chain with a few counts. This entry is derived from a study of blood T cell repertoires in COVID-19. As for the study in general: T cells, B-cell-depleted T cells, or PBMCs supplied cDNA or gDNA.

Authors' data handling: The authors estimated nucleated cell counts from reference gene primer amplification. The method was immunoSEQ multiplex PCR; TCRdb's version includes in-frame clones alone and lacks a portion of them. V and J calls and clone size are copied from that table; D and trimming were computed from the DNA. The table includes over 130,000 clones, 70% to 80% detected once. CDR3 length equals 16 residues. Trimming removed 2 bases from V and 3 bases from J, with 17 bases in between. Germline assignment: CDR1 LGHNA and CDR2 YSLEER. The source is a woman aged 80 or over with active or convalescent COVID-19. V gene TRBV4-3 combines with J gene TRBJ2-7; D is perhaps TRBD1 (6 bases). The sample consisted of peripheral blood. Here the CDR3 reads CASSQSGQTHYYEQYF. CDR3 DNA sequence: TGCGCCAGCAGCCAATCAGGACAGACCCACTACTACGAGCAGTACTTC.